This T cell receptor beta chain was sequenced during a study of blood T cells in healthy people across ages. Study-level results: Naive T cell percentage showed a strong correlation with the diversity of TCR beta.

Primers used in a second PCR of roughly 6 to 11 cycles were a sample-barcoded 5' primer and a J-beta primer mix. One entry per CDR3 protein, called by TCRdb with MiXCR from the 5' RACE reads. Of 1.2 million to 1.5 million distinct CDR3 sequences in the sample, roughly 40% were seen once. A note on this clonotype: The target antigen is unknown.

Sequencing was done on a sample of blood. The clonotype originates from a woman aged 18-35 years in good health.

CDR3 sequence reads: CASSLATGIKETQYF. CDR3 in DNA: TGTGCCAGCAGTTTAGCAACCGGGATAAAAGAGACCCAGTACTTC. This rearrangement joins TRBV12-3 or TRBV12-4 to TRBJ2-5; possibly TRBD2 for D (5 bases). The CDR3 has 15 residues. V shed 0 bases and J shed 3 bases, with 11 bases lying between them.